The clone carrying this T cell receptor (beta chain) was recorded only once. Antigen unknown. The assay used was immunoSEQ (version v3.0), run at survey level. Sequencing targeted roughly 35,000-50,000 T-cell genomes per sample. Profiled with immunoSEQ multiplex PCR; TCRdb holds only in-frame clones, not every one. The repertoire has tens of thousands of clones, over 80% of them found once; the top ten carry approximately 9.3%. This entry belongs to a study of long-term antiretroviral therapy in people with HIV. The study, taken as a whole, reports: Pre-ART expanded TRB clones stayed dominant throughout, though often decreasing after ART.

This CDR3 spans 16 amino acids. Trimming took 1 base from V and 0 from J, leaving 14 bases between them. Germline V gives CDR1 SGHDT, CDR2 YYEEEE. Every participant gave one or more pre-ART and two or more post-ART PBMC samples. Before they underwent DNA extraction, samples held roughly 0.95-11 million cryopreserved PBMC. Sequencing used unsorted PBMCs, obtained 1.2 years after starting antiretroviral therapy. V is TRBV5-6 and J is TRBJ2-7; no definite D call. The clonotype comes from a woman aged 40 to 55 with HIV. The CDR3 DNA sequence: TGTGCCAGCAGCTTGTCCGCTAGGTCCAGCTCCTACGAGCAGTACTTC. This sequence encodes CASSLSARSSSYEQYF.